This is a list of T cell receptor beta chains from one sample in a study of Ad26.COV2.S vaccination and SARS-CoV-2 variants. The assay was immunoSEQ multiplex PCR, and TCRdb's table has in-frame clones only and misses some. The sample carries about 280,000 clones, over 75% recorded once. Sample: peripheral blood, taken in a trial of Ad26.COV2.S vaccine versus placebo. The receptors stem from a person aged 18 to 59 who received the Ad26.COV2.S COVID-19 vaccine or a placebo. Both conserved end residues are part of each CDR3. Where a row states a size, it is once, few, many or the class of an expanded clone; other rows omit it.

j_call: TRBJ2-2; clone_size: .; v_call: TRBV19; cdr3_aa: CASKAGGSTGELFF
j_call: TRBJ1-4; clone_size: .; v_call: TRBV2; cdr3_aa: CASRDRGLEKLFF
j_call: TRBJ1-3; clone_size: .; v_call: TRBV30; cdr3_aa: CAWSVATAGNTIYF
j_call: TRBJ1-1; clone_size: .; v_call: TRBV3-1/TRBV3-2; cdr3_aa: CASSLVGVTEAFF
j_call: TRBJ2-1; clone_size: once; v_call: TRBV6-5; cdr3_aa: CASSYSNRGYNEQFF
j_call: TRBJ1-1; clone_size: few; v_call: TRBV29-1; cdr3_aa: CSVAEQGAEAFF
j_call: TRBJ2-7; clone_size: once; v_call: TRBV6-5; cdr3_aa: CASRRAGGSYEQYF
j_call: TRBJ2-3; clone_size: .; v_call: TRBV11-2; cdr3_aa: CASRPPGLATDTQYF
j_call: TRBJ1-5; clone_size: .; v_call: TRBV3-1/TRBV3-2; cdr3_aa: CASSRGQGNQPQHF
j_call: TRBJ1-2; clone_size: .; v_call: TRBV9; cdr3_aa: CASSVAGTGVNYGYTF
j_call: TRBJ2-2; clone_size: .; v_call: TRBV11-3; cdr3_aa: CASSLVPGELFF
j_call: TRBJ1-2; clone_size: .; v_call: TRBV27; cdr3_aa: CASSLEGLYGYTF
j_call: TRBJ2-3; clone_size: .; v_call: TRBV4-1; cdr3_aa: CASSHPGLASQVLGDTQYF
j_call: TRBJ1-3; clone_size: .; v_call: TRBV7-9; cdr3_aa: CASRQGLPGNTIYF
j_call: TRBJ1-6; clone_size: .; v_call: TRBV14; cdr3_aa: CASSLSGGSYNSPLHF
j_call: TRBJ1-5; clone_size: .; v_call: TRBV20-1; cdr3_aa: CSASSPYSNQPQHF
j_call: TRBJ2-2; clone_size: .; v_call: TRBV19; cdr3_aa: CASIGFGELFF
j_call: TRBJ2-7; clone_size: .; v_call: TRBV30; cdr3_aa: CAWSPGQGHEQYF
j_call: TRBJ2-3; clone_size: .; v_call: TRBV11-3; cdr3_aa: CTPSGGRTDTQYF
j_call: TRBJ1-2; clone_size: .; v_call: TRBV2; cdr3_aa: CASRATLGQEKWSIF
j_call: TRBJ1-5; clone_size: .; v_call: TRBV11-2; cdr3_aa: CASSPQVGQPQHF
j_call: TRBJ2-1; clone_size: .; v_call: TRBV11-2; cdr3_aa: CASSLVGLAGREQFF
j_call: TRBJ2-2; clone_size: .; v_call: TRBV5-1; cdr3_aa: CASSPGGPNTGELFF
j_call: TRBJ1-3; clone_size: .; v_call: TRBV30; cdr3_aa: CAWSVTGVRNTIYF
j_call: TRBJ2-2; clone_size: .; v_call: TRBV12-3/TRBV12-4; cdr3_aa: CASTYTGELFF
j_call: TRBJ2-5; clone_size: .; v_call: TRBV7-9; cdr3_aa: CASSGPTSGDQETQYF
j_call: TRBJ2-2; clone_size: few; v_call: TRBV18; cdr3_aa: CASSPPTGELFF
j_call: TRBJ1-5; clone_size: once; v_call: TRBV6-5; cdr3_aa: CASSYSSFQPQHF
j_call: TRBJ1-1; clone_size: .; v_call: TRBV5-5; cdr3_aa: CASRGTGQDTEAFF
j_call: TRBJ2-7; clone_size: .; v_call: TRBV29-1; cdr3_aa: CSVRAGTSGSYEQYF
j_call: TRBJ2-3; clone_size: .; v_call: TRBV7-9; cdr3_aa: CASSPAASDTQYF
j_call: TRBJ1-5; clone_size: .; v_call: TRBV2; cdr3_aa: CASSVDDMRRYQPQHF
j_call: TRBJ2-3; clone_size: .; v_call: TRBV6-5; cdr3_aa: CASGSTTDTQYF
j_call: TRBJ1-5; clone_size: .; v_call: TRBV6-5; cdr3_aa: CASRQGSPRNQPQHF
j_call: TRBJ2-7; clone_size: few; v_call: TRBV7-9; cdr3_aa: CASSYLKQGAGEQYF